The clone carrying this T cell receptor (beta chain) was picked up many times. The CDR3 runs 18 residues. Germline V CDR1 and CDR2: LGHDT, YNNKEL (reference sequence). V was cut by 0 bases and J by 7 bases, with 24 bases left in between. Regarding time point: blood at routine non-recurrence follow-up after resection. The study sequenced unsorted whole RNA from tumor, nontumor lung or frozen PBMC. The presence of a unique molecular identifier marked each TCR cDNA molecule. TCRdb analysed the 5' RACE reads with MiXCR anew, one entry per CDR3 protein. The table lists some 120,000 distinct CDR3 sequences, roughly an eighth of them singletons. This sample was taken from a study of spatial heterogeneity in lung cancer. Study-level information: The donors comprised roughly 71 untreated early-stage non-small cell lung cancer patients. Across the raw uncorrected reads, a unique TCR and UMI combination was observed, on average, more than ten times. Those follow-up PBMC samples that were available underwent sequencing, at a median interval of about 2 years following resection.

This TCR derives from a male donor with early-stage non-small cell lung cancer. The rearrangement joins TRBV3-1 to TRBJ1-2; the D gene is possibly TRBD1 (5 bases). This material consisted of PBMCs, taken at follow-up. In nucleotides, the CDR3 is TGTGCCAGCAGCCAAGATCGGGCAATAAGGGGCTTTCTAGGTGGCTACACCTTC. This gives the protein CASSQDRAIRGFLGGYTF.